The TCR beta chain described here comes from a study of blood T cells in healthy people across ages. This clonotype was picked up a small number of times. What it recognizes is unknown. Study-wide points: In long-lived donors, naive CD4+ cell counts and diversity exceeded those of aged donors.

Sample donors were healthy Caucasian individuals that came from Russia, aged 6 to 90. Per-sample yields of isolated PBMCs were at least 6 million. Sample-barcoded 5' priming and a J-beta primer mix drove a second PCR of 7 to 11 cycles. TCRdb itself ran the 5' RACE reads through MiXCR, one entry per CDR3 protein. The profile shows about 970,000 distinct CDR3 sequences, 45% to 60% of them singletons. Sequences were obtained from blood. The clonotype originates from a woman aged 60-75 years in good health.

The chain's CDR3 is CSARGESGSHRNEQFF. The CDR3 nucleotides are TGCAGTGCTAGAGGAGAGAGCGGGAGTCATCGCAATGAGCAGTTCTTC. This chain joins TRBV20-1 and TRBJ2-1; TRBD2 aligns across 8 bases. Germline CDR1 and CDR2: DFQATT and SNEGSKA (reference sequence). The ends lost 1 base at V and 6 bases at J; junction bases unmatched: 11. This CDR3 spans 16 amino acids.